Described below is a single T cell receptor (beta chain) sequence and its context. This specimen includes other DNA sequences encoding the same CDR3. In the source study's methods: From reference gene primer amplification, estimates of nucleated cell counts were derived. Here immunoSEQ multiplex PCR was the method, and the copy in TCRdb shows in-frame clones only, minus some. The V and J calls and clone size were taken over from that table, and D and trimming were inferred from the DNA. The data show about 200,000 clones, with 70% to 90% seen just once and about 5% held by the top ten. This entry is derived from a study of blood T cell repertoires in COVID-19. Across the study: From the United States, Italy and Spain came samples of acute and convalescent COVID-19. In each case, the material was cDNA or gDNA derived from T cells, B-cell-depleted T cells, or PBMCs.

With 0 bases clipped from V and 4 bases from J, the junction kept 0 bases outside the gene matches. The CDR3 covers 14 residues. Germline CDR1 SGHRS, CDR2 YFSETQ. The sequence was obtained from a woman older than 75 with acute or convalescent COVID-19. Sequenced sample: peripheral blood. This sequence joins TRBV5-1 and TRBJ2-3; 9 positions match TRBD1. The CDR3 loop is CASSLGQGADTQYF. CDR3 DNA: TGCGCCAGCAGCTTGGGACAGGGGGCAGATACGCAGTATTTT.